A single T cell receptor beta chain is shown here with its context. The antigen is undetermined. TCRdb itself ran the RACE reads through MiXCR, one entry per CDR3 protein. The profile shows some 120,000 distinct CDR3 sequences, about an eighth of them singletons. The time point: patch test 1, 2 weeks after DPC sensitization. Treatment given: therapeutic diphenylcyclopropenone sensitization with weekly scalp DPC. Blood collection took place prior to placing each patch test. This sample was taken from a study of human T cells and chemical hapten exposure. In germline, CDR1 is SGHTA, CDR2 FQGNSA. The CDR3 sequence is 16 residues long. V was shortened by 3 bases and J by 1 base, with 15 bases between the two germline ends. Regarding the study as a whole: Against controls, expanded TCRs gave rise to significantly more large CDR3 similarity clusters. Counts of expanded TCRs at PT1 were positively correlated with patch test score.

This chain uses TRBV7-2 with TRBJ2-5; no clear D gene. The sample was whole blood, taken in connection with sensitization to the hapten diphenylcyclopropenone (DPC). This sequence was found in a woman between 45 and 65 years old with alopecia areata. Some clones in this sample may be carry-over from other donors' samples. The CDR3 protein is CASSFFDPRVQETQYF. The CDR3 nucleotides are TGTGCCAGCAGCTTTTTTGACCCTCGGGTCCAAGAGACCCAGTACTTC.